The rows below give T cell receptor beta chains drawn from one sample of a study of blood T cell repertoires in COVID-19. Produced via immunoSEQ multiplex PCR; TCRdb's table is partial and in-frame only. Found here are some 110,000 clones, around 80% of them singletons; the top ten hold 0.65% to 0.9%. What was sequenced was peripheral blood. The receptors come from a woman in her sixties or seventies with acute or convalescent COVID-19. CDR3s include the opening cysteine and the closing phenylalanine or tryptophan. D genes are given only for firm matches. Expanded clones get a size class; other rows say once, few or many, or leave the size out.

V gene	J gene	clone size	D gene	CDR3 protein	CDR3 DNA
TRBV5-4	TRBJ1-1	-	TRBD1	CASSWRTGRVGAEAFF	TGTGCCAGCAGCTGGAGGACAGGGCGGGTGGGCGCTGAAGCTTTCTTT
TRBV7-9	TRBJ2-2	-	TRBD1	CASSLVTGVGFF	TGTGCCAGCAGCTTAGTGACAGGGGTTGGGTTTTTT
TRBV27	TRBJ1-6	-	-	CASSLTTGDNSPLHF	TGTGCCAGCAGTTTAACGACAGGAGATAATTCACCCCTCCACTTT
TRBV5-1	TRBJ2-1	-	TRBD2	CASSSARAGLSYNEQFF	TGCGCCAGCAGTTCAGCCCGAGCGGGACTCTCCTACAATGAGCAGTTCTTC
TRBV19	TRBJ2-1	-	TRBD2	CASNKPGLADDNEQFF	TGTGCCAGTAACAAACCGGGACTAGCGGATGACAATGAGCAGTTCTTC
TRBV19	TRBJ2-7	many	-	CASSIAGSSYEQYF	TGTGCCAGTAGTATAGCGGGATCCTCCTACGAGCAGTACTTC
TRBV4-2	TRBJ2-3	-	TRBD2	CASSQASGSGGTDTQYF	TGTGCCAGCAGCCAAGCTAGCGGGAGTGGGGGCACAGATACGCAGTATTTT
TRBV10-3	TRBJ1-4	-	-	CAIGEVKNEKLFF	TGTGCCATCGGGGAGGTGAAGAATGAAAAACTGTTTTTT
TRBV19	TRBJ2-2	-	-	CASSMQGKLAGELFF	TGTGCCAGTAGTATGCAGGGTAAATTAGCCGGGGAGCTGTTTTTT
TRBV11-2	TRBJ2-1	-	TRBD2	CASSLGVGGRDYNEQFF	TGTGCCAGCAGCTTAGGAGTGGGCGGGAGGGATTACAATGAGCAGTTCTTC
TRBV6-1	TRBJ1-6	-	-	CASSESGGSNSPLHF	TGTGCCAGCAGTGAAAGCGGAGGATCGAATTCACCCCTCCACTTT
TRBV5-5	TRBJ1-1	once	-	CASSLAPTGNTEAFF	TGTGCCAGCAGCTTGGCGCCCACAGGGAACACTGAAGCTTTCTTT
TRBV3-1/TRBV3-2	TRBJ2-1	-	TRBD2	CASSVPSGRGHEQFF	TGTGCCAGCAGCGTCCCAAGCGGGAGGGGACATGAGCAGTTCTTC
TRBV4-1	TRBJ1-1	once	-	CASSLSGARNTEAFF	TGCGCCAGCAGCCTATCGGGAGCCCGGAACACTGAAGCTTTCTTT
TRBV2	TRBJ1-2	-	TRBD1	CASSEDRGQGNYGYTF	TGTGCCAGCAGTGAAGACCGGGGACAGGGTAACTATGGCTACACCTTC
TRBV4-2	TRBJ1-1	few	TRBD1	CASSQAPGGTEAFF	TGTGCCAGCAGCCAGGCACCAGGGGGCACTGAAGCTTTCTTT
TRBV30	TRBJ1-3	-	TRBD1	CAWKGQGFSGNTIYF	TGTGCCTGGAAGGGACAGGGTTTCTCTGGAAACACCATATATTTT
TRBV9	TRBJ2-1	-	TRBD2	CASSVAGSGSYNEQFF	TGTGCCAGCAGCGTAGCGGGTAGCGGGAGCTACAATGAGCAGTTCTTC
TRBV19	TRBJ2-3	-	-	CASSIYAGSTDTQYF	TGTGCCAGTAGTATTTATGCGGGGAGCACAGATACGCAGTATTTT
TRBV29-1	TRBJ2-7	-	-	CSVGPFPDRGNEQYF	TGCAGCGTTGGCCCTTTTCCGGACCGGGGTAACGAGCAGTACTTC
TRBV9	TRBJ2-3	-	-	CASSVWRQNTDTQYF	TGTGCCAGCAGCGTTTGGAGACAGAACACAGATACGCAGTATTTT
TRBV7-9	TRBJ2-3	once	-	CASSLGDSADTQYF	TGTGCCAGCTCGCTTGGGGATAGCGCAGATACGCAGTATTTT
TRBV11-2	TRBJ1-2	-	TRBD1	CASSSGTGRSYGYTF	TGTGCCAGCAGCTCCGGGACAGGGAGGTCCTATGGCTACACCTTC
TRBV5-1	TRBJ2-5	once	-	CASSLALREETQYF	TGCGCCAGCAGCTTGGCCCTCAGGGAAGAGACCCAGTACTTC
TRBV6-5	TRBJ2-2	few	-	CASSPGTVGELFF	TGTGCCAGCAGTCCTGGGACTGTCGGGGAGCTGTTTTTT
TRBV12-3/TRBV12-4	TRBJ1-1	-	-	CASRGTEAFF	TGTGCCAGCCGAGGCACTGAAGCTTTCTTT
TRBV19	TRBJ1-1	once	-	CATNPGANTEAFF	TGTGCCACTAATCCTGGTGCGAACACTGAAGCTTTCTTT
TRBV2	TRBJ2-2	-	TRBD2	CASSRTSGTNTGELFF	TGTGCCAGCAGCAGGACTAGCGGAACGAACACCGGGGAGCTGTTTTTT
TRBV20-1	TRBJ1-5	-	-	CSASEGDYNQPQHF	TGCAGTGCTAGTGAAGGGGACTACAATCAGCCCCAGCATTTT
TRBV12-5	TRBJ2-5	-	TRBD1	CASGLDRAETQYF	TGTGCTAGTGGCCTCGACAGGGCAGAGACCCAGTACTTC
TRBV7-3	TRBJ2-2	-	-	CASSLYTNTGELFF	TGTGCCAGCAGCTTATATACTAACACCGGGGAGCTGTTTTTT
TRBV9	TRBJ1-6	-	TRBD1	CASSVASGGNSPLHF	TGTGCCAGCAGCGTAGCGTCAGGGGGTAATTCACCCCTCCACTTT
TRBV7-9	TRBJ1-2	-	TRBD1	CASGEDRAGGYTF	TGTGCCAGCGGTGAAGACAGGGCCGGTGGCTACACCTTC
TRBV9	TRBJ1-1	-	-	CASSPIGGGVTEAFF	TGTGCCAGCAGCCCCATTGGGGGAGGGGTAACTGAAGCTTTCTTT
TRBV6-1	TRBJ2-5	-	TRBD1	CASSELQGAGETQYF	TGTGCCAGCAGTGAATTACAGGGGGCGGGGGAGACCCAGTACTTC
TRBV5-1	TRBJ2-2	-	-	CASSLVGGTGELFF	TGCGCCAGCAGCTTGGTGGGGGGCACCGGGGAGCTGTTTTTT
TRBV10-3	TRBJ2-7	-	-	CAITTPGSRVEQYF	TGTGCCATCACCACCCCTGGCTCGCGGGTTGAACAGTACTTC
TRBV15	TRBJ2-1	-	-	CATSRNPTGGGNEQFF	TGTGCCACCAGCAGGAACCCGACCGGGGGAGGCAATGAGCAGTTCTTC
TRBV3-1/TRBV3-2	TRBJ2-4	-	-	CASSQGILAKNIQYF	TGTGCCAGCAGCCAAGGCATACTAGCCAAAAACATTCAGTACTTC
TRBV6-5	TRBJ2-2	few	-	CASSYSMWQNTGELFF	TGTGCCAGCAGTTACTCGATGTGGCAGAACACCGGGGAGCTGTTTTTT
TRBV10-3	TRBJ2-5	-	-	CAISERRGTQETQYF	TGTGCCATCAGTGAACGGCGGGGGACACAAGAGACCCAGTACTTC
TRBV7-9	TRBJ2-5	-	-	CASMGLTSQETQYF	TGTGCCAGCATGGGGCTAACCTCCCAAGAGACCCAGTACTTC
TRBV24-1	TRBJ2-1	-	TRBD2	CAIQRREGNNEQFF	TGTGCCATCCAACGGCGGGAGGGCAACAATGAGCAGTTCTTC
TRBV7-9	TRBJ2-7	-	-	CASSLAGGTYEQYF	TGTGCCAGCAGCTTAGCGGGGGGAACCTACGAGCAGTACTTC
TRBV2	TRBJ2-1	-	TRBD2	CASSEWAGDAYNEQFF	TGTGCCAGCAGTGAATGGGCGGGAGACGCCTACAATGAGCAGTTCTTC
TRBV4-2	TRBJ1-1	-	-	CASSQGEQGDVNTEAFF	TGTGCCAGCAGCCAAGGGGAACAGGGAGACGTGAACACTGAAGCTTTCTTT
TRBV6-5	TRBJ1-2	-	TRBD1	CASSSGQAPYGYTF	TGTGCCAGCAGTTCAGGACAGGCGCCCTATGGCTACACCTTC
TRBV5-4	TRBJ1-5	-	TRBD1	CASSLDGQASNQPQHF	TGTGCCAGCAGCTTGGACGGACAGGCAAGCAATCAGCCCCAGCATTTT
TRBV6-1	TRBJ1-1	-	TRBD1	CASSEAWDSFEAFF	TGTGCCAGCAGTGAAGCCTGGGACAGCTTTGAAGCTTTCTTT
TRBV7-3	TRBJ1-4	few	-	CASSPQGGIGKLFF	TGTGCCAGCAGCCCCCAGGGAGGAATCGGAAAACTGTTTTTT
TRBV6-2/TRBV6-3	TRBJ2-1	-	TRBD2	CASSYSLYRDPSGNEQFF	TGTGCCAGCAGTTACTCCCTTTACCGGGACCCTAGCGGCAATGAGCAGTTCTTC
TRBV29-1	TRBJ2-5	-	TRBD2	CSVEEPLAGVQETQYF	TGCAGCGTTGAAGAACCCCTAGCGGGCGTACAAGAGACCCAGTACTTC
TRBV11-3	TRBJ1-1	-	-	CASSLDGRTEAFF	TGTGCCAGCAGCTTAGACGGGAGGACTGAAGCTTTCTTT
TRBV2	TRBJ1-2	few	TRBD1	CASSAGQTNYGYTF	TGTGCCAGCAGTGCGGGACAGACTAACTATGGCTACACCTTC